This T cell receptor (beta chain) was documented in a study of blood T cell repertoires in COVID-19. As for the study in general: Nucleic acid was either cDNA or gDNA, and it came from T cells, B-cell-depleted T cells, or PBMCs.

This clone was observed a single time. As handled by the study authors: Quantification of nucleated cells was approximated via reference gene primer amplification. Assay: immunoSEQ multiplex PCR; the TCRdb copy retains only in-frame clones and omits some. From that table come the V and J calls and clone size; the DNA was used to work out D and trimming. The data contain 150,000 to 200,000 clones, about four fifths of them seen just once; the ten biggest clones take up about 2.1%. The clonotype originates from an elderly woman with acute or convalescent COVID-19. What was sequenced was peripheral blood.

DNA for the CDR3: TGTGCCAGCAGCCCAACCAGGGGGCCGTCTTCTGGCTACACCTTC. It is translated as CASSPTRGPSSGYTF. The V and J genes are TRBV7-2 and TRBJ1-2, with 8 bases that match TRBD1. Germline loops: CDR1 SGHTA, CDR2 FQGNSA. The CDR3 spans 15 residues. Trimming took 5 bases from V and 7 from J; bases not matched to a gene: 12.